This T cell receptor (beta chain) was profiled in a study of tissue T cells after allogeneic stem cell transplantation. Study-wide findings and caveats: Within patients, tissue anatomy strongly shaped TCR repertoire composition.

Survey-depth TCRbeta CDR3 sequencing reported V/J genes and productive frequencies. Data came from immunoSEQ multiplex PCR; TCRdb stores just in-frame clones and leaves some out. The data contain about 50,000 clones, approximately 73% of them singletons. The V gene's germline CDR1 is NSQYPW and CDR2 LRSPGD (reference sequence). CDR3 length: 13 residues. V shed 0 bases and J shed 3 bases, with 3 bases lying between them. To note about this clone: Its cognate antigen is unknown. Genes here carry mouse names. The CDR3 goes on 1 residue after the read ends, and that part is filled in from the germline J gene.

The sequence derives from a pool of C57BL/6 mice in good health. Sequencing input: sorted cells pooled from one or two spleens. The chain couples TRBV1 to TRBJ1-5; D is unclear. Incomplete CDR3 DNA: TGCACCTGCAGTGCAGACGTCAACCAGGCTCCGCTT. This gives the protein CTCSADVNQAPL. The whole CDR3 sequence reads CTCSADVNQAPLF. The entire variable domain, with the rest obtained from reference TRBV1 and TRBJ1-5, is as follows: VTLLEQNPRWRLVPRGQAVNLRCILKNSQYPWMSWYQQDLQKQLQWLFTLRSPGDKEVKSLPGADYLATRVTDTELRLQVANMSQGRTLYCTCSADVNQAPLFGEGTRLSVL.